What follows is one T cell receptor beta chain and its context. Its antigen is not known. These data come from a study of cytomegalovirus exposure and HLA in healthy donors. Notes on the study in general: Earlier analysis yielded a pattern in which most TCR beta V segments were productive about 90% or about 30% of the time. Reportedly, a later analysis found an Asian-associated ancestry cluster had fewer N-insertions than the roughly 670-donor mean. Both high specificity and high sensitivity reportedly marked the classifier's diagnosis of cytomegalovirus status.

Amplification used 60 Vbeta primers and 13 Jbeta primers. Measured with immunoSEQ multiplex PCR; TCRdb has only the in-frame clones, and not every one. The sample holds 75,000 to 100,000 clones; 69% are singletons and the top ten take over 1%. This clonotype originated in a female donor in good health and CMV-seronegative. Source material: PBMCs.

The CDR3 spells CASSWGLAGGGSYEQYF. DNA for the CDR3: TGTGCCAGCAGCTGGGGACTAGCGGGAGGGGGCTCCTACGAGCAGTACTTC. This chain joins TRBV5-6 and TRBJ2-7, with 16 bases that match TRBD2. After removal of 3 bases from V and 0 bases from J, the junction contained 3 bases not matched to a gene. Germline V CDR1 and CDR2: SGHDT, YYEEEE. There are 17 residues in the CDR3.